The present T cell receptor (beta chain) was sequenced within a study of graft-versus-host responses after intestinal transplantation. Study-level information: Uniformly, recipients were administered anti-thymocyte globulin induction with subsequent tacrolimus and steroids for about 3 years.

With around 200,000 irradiated, violet-dye-labeled stimulator cells, around 200,000 CFSE-labeled responder cells were plated. The method was immunoSEQ multiplex PCR; TCRdb's version includes in-frame clones alone and lacks a portion of them. Of 6,000 to 9,000 clones in the sample, 30% were seen once. Study-level results: Present in recipient marrow, GvH clones included some that appeared first in ileum or blood.

This CDR3 region has 14 residues. The germline V and J ends were trimmed by 2 bases and 0 bases, with 7 bases remaining between them. The germline gives CDR1 SGHTA, CDR2 FQGNSA. The clonotype originates from a human patient who was an organ donor for intestinal transplantation. V is TRBV7-2 and J is TRBJ1-1, with D uncertain. The sequenced sample was alloreactive CD4+ T cells from a mixed lymphocyte reaction culture, obtained before transplantation. Subset defined: CFSE-low proliferating T cells sorted from roughly six-day pre-transplant mixed lymphocyte reaction (GvH or HvG direction). Here the CDR3 DNA reads TGTGCCAGCAGCTTAAGAGGCTTGAACACTGAAGCTTTCTTT. It specifies CASSLRGLNTEAFF.